This is a list of T cell receptor beta chains from one sample in a study of blood T cell repertoires in COVID-19. The protocol was immunoSEQ multiplex PCR, while the TCRdb copy is restricted to in-frame clones and leaves out a portion. In the table there are 150,000 to 200,000 clones, about 84% of which are singletons. Material: peripheral blood. The source is a woman aged 25 to 39 with acute or convalescent COVID-19. Both conserved end residues are part of each CDR3. A D gene is named only where the DNA matches it firmly. Size tells how often a clone was seen (once, few, many) or the class of an expanded clone, and some rows leave it out.

d_gene: TRBD2; v_gene: TRBV7-2; abundance: NA; j_gene: TRBJ2-3; CDR3nt: TGTGCCAGCAGCTTATCCGCGGGAGGAACAGATACGCAGTATTTT; CDR3aa: CASSLSAGGTDTQYF
d_gene: TRBD2; v_gene: TRBV7-2; abundance: NA; j_gene: TRBJ2-3; CDR3nt: TGTGCCAGCAGCCCCGGGACTAGCGGGGGGGCCGCAGATACGCAGTATTTT; CDR3aa: CASSPGTSGGAADTQYF
d_gene: NA; v_gene: TRBV30; abundance: few; j_gene: TRBJ2-5; CDR3nt: TGTGCCTGGAGCGGACGGCTAGGACTAATGGAGACCCAGTACTTC; CDR3aa: CAWSGRLGLMETQYF
d_gene: NA; v_gene: TRBV2; abundance: NA; j_gene: TRBJ1-3; CDR3nt: TGTGCCAGCAGTAGACAGGTCCTCTCTGGAAACACCATATATTTT; CDR3aa: CASSRQVLSGNTIYF
d_gene: NA; v_gene: TRBV28; abundance: NA; j_gene: TRBJ1-5; CDR3nt: TGTGCCAGCAGTTATCACAGGCAGAATCAGCCCCAGCATTTT; CDR3aa: CASSYHRQNQPQHF
d_gene: NA; v_gene: TRBV2; abundance: NA; j_gene: TRBJ1-5; CDR3nt: TGTGCCAGCACTCGGACAGTTAGCAATCAGCCCCAGCATTTT; CDR3aa: CASTRTVSNQPQHF
d_gene: TRBD2; v_gene: TRBV19; abundance: NA; j_gene: TRBJ2-1; CDR3nt: TGTGCCAGTAGTCCGGACGCGGGACTAGCGGGAGCCATGAGGTGGGATGAGCAGTTCTTC; CDR3aa: CASSPDAGLAGAMRWDEQFF
d_gene: NA; v_gene: TRBV5-1; abundance: once; j_gene: TRBJ1-2; CDR3nt: TGCGCCAGCAGCCTGAGGGTTCTGGATGGCTACACCTTC; CDR3aa: CASSLRVLDGYTF
d_gene: NA; v_gene: TRBV19; abundance: NA; j_gene: TRBJ2-2; CDR3nt: TGTGCCAGTAGCAGACCCGGGGTCGGGACCGGGGAGCTGTTTTTT; CDR3aa: CASSRPGVGTGELFF
d_gene: NA; v_gene: TRBV4-3; abundance: few; j_gene: TRBJ2-1; CDR3nt: TGCGCCAGCAGCCAAGATACTCCCACAGTCTACAATGAGCAGTTCTTC; CDR3aa: CASSQDTPTVYNEQFF
d_gene: NA; v_gene: TRBV29-1; abundance: NA; j_gene: TRBJ2-7; CDR3nt: TGCAGCGTTGAAACAGGTAGCTCCTACGAGCAGTACTTC; CDR3aa: CSVETGSSYEQYF
d_gene: NA; v_gene: TRBV4-1; abundance: few; j_gene: TRBJ1-2; CDR3nt: TGCGCCAGCAGCCTCGACCGGGGGAATGGCTACACCTTC; CDR3aa: CASSLDRGNGYTF
d_gene: NA; v_gene: TRBV11-3; abundance: NA; j_gene: TRBJ1-2; CDR3nt: TGTGCCAGCAGCTTAGTCAGGTCTGGCTACACCTTC; CDR3aa: CASSLVRSGYTF
d_gene: TRBD1; v_gene: TRBV28; abundance: NA; j_gene: TRBJ1-4; CDR3nt: TGTGCCAGCAGCTGGACCGGGACAGGGGGGGAAAAACTGTTTTTT; CDR3aa: CASSWTGTGGEKLFF
d_gene: NA; v_gene: TRBV6-6; abundance: few; j_gene: TRBJ1-5; CDR3nt: TGTGCCAGCAGACCTGCCCTCCGGGGAGGCAATCAGCCCCAGCATTTT; CDR3aa: CASRPALRGGNQPQHF
d_gene: NA; v_gene: TRBV19; abundance: NA; j_gene: TRBJ2-1; CDR3nt: TGTGCCAGTAGTATAGATGTCGGGGGTGAGCAGTTCTTC; CDR3aa: CASSIDVGGEQFF
d_gene: NA; v_gene: TRBV10-3; abundance: NA; j_gene: TRBJ1-2; CDR3nt: TGTGCCATCAGTGAGACAGGGTTTGGCTACACCTTC; CDR3aa: CAISETGFGYTF
d_gene: NA; v_gene: TRBV5-4; abundance: NA; j_gene: TRBJ2-1; CDR3nt: TGTGCCAGCCATCGGGTCTCCTACAATGAGCAGTTCTTC; CDR3aa: CASHRVSYNEQFF
d_gene: NA; v_gene: TRBV7-9; abundance: NA; j_gene: TRBJ1-1; CDR3nt: TGTGCCAGCAGCCCTGATCGGGGGGGTGAAGCTTTCTTT; CDR3aa: CASSPDRGGEAFF
d_gene: TRBD2; v_gene: TRBV5-4; abundance: NA; j_gene: TRBJ2-7; CDR3nt: TGTGCCAGCAGCAGACTAGCCGGGCCCTACGAGCAGTACTTC; CDR3aa: CASSRLAGPYEQYF
d_gene: NA; v_gene: TRBV19; abundance: NA; j_gene: TRBJ1-5; CDR3nt: TGTGCCAGTAGGGTTCACAGGGTCGATCAGCCCCAGCATTTT; CDR3aa: CASRVHRVDQPQHF
d_gene: NA; v_gene: TRBV30; abundance: NA; j_gene: TRBJ1-2; CDR3nt: TGTGCCTGGAGTGTAGCGGTCTGGGGTACTCCTAACTATGGCTACACCTTC; CDR3aa: CAWSVAVWGTPNYGYTF
d_gene: NA; v_gene: TRBV6-2/TRBV6-3; abundance: NA; j_gene: TRBJ2-7; CDR3nt: TGTGCCAGCAGTAACCGGGACTGGGAGTACTTC; CDR3aa: CASSNRDWEYF
d_gene: NA; v_gene: TRBV7-2; abundance: once; j_gene: TRBJ2-5; CDR3nt: TGTGCCAGCAGCTTAGAGGCTAGCGTGGAGACCCAGTACTTC; CDR3aa: CASSLEASVETQYF
d_gene: TRBD1; v_gene: TRBV5-1; abundance: NA; j_gene: TRBJ1-6; CDR3nt: TGCGCCAGCAGCTTGGGGGGACAGGGGTGGTCACCCCTCCACTTT; CDR3aa: CASSLGGQGWSPLHF
d_gene: NA; v_gene: TRBV30; abundance: NA; j_gene: TRBJ1-6; CDR3nt: TGTGCCTGGAGTAAGACTCGATCATATAATTCACCCCTCCACTTT; CDR3aa: CAWSKTRSYNSPLHF
d_gene: NA; v_gene: TRBV5-4; abundance: NA; j_gene: TRBJ1-5; CDR3nt: TGTGCCAGCAGCTTCGGTAGCAATCAGCCCCAGCATTTT; CDR3aa: CASSFGSNQPQHF
d_gene: TRBD2; v_gene: TRBV29-1; abundance: NA; j_gene: TRBJ2-1; CDR3nt: TGCAGCGTCGATTATTTAGCGGGAGCTGAGCAGTTCTTC; CDR3aa: CSVDYLAGAEQFF
d_gene: TRBD1; v_gene: TRBV19; abundance: NA; j_gene: TRBJ2-7; CDR3nt: TGTGCCAGTAGTTACAGGGGCCAGTACGAGCAGTACTTC; CDR3aa: CASSYRGQYEQYF